This T cell receptor beta chain was recovered during a study of post-analysis software for immune sequencing data. The overall study: Included among the disease courses, which were recorded for the cohort, were relapsing-remitting, secondary progressive and progressive-relapsing multiple sclerosis.

V shed 6 bases and J shed 4 bases, with 12 bases lying between them. Per germline, CDR1 MNHEY and CDR2 SMNVEV (reference sequence). This CDR3 comprises 13 residues. The sample holds a few counts of this clonotype. What it binds is not known. Presence of unique molecular identifiers characterized the TCR beta cDNA libraries. When roughly 0.9 to 10 million T cells were used, they gave some 520,000 cDNA molecules. MiXCR was run by TCRdb on the PCR reads, yielding one entry per CDR3 protein. This sample carries 750,000 to 900,000 distinct CDR3 sequences, around 45% of them seen once, and the ten largest clones take approximately 4.4%. Study-level results: TRBV segments more frequent in patients than in controls numbered several and included TRBV5-6, TRBV5-1 and TRBV20-1. In multiple sclerosis, normalized Chao1 diversity was significantly below that of controls. Those samples that were prepared in the same batch co-clustered strongly by F measure.

The sequence derives from a girl aged 10 to 17 with multiple sclerosis. The chain couples TRBV27 to TRBJ1-2, with D maybe TRBD1 (6 bases). The sequenced sample consisted of blood. The CDR3 protein is CASRGQQGYGYTF. The CDR3 DNA sequence: TGTGCCAGCAGGGGTCAACAGGGCTATGGCTACACCTTC.